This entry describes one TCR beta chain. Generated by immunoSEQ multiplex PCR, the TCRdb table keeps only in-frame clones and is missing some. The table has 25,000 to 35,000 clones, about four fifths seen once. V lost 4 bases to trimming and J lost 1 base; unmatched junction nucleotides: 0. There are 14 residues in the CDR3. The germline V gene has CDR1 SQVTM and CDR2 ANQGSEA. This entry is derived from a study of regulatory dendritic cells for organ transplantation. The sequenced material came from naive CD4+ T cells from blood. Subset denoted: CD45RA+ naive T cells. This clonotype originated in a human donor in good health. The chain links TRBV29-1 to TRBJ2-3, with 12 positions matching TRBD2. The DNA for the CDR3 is TGCAGCGTTGGGACTAGCGGGGGCACAGATACGCAGTATTTT. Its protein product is CSVGTSGGTDTQYF.